These 23 T cell receptor beta chains share one sample of origin, sequenced in a study of cytomegalovirus exposure and HLA in healthy donors (dated by TCRdb to the late 2010s). Receptor libraries were prepared by the immunoSEQ multiplex PCR assay. For the multiplex PCR, a mixture combining 60 forward primers for TCR Vbeta segments and 13 reverse primers for TCR Jbeta segments was used. The table was pulled from immuneACCESS by TCRdb, which kept in-frame rearrangements only. Such tables lose some clones; where checked, under half of the loss comes from unresolved V genes, and the rest has no known cause. The sample table holds some 200,000 clones, of which around three quarters were seen once. The ten largest clones add up to 0.65% of the sample. The sample consisted of PBMCs. The receptors were gathered from a boy between 10 and 17 years old in good health and CMV-seronegative.

The chain uses TRBV19 and TRBJ1-4; D is unresolved. The CDR3 length is 13 residues. CDR1 and CDR2 from the germline V gene are LNHDA and SQIVND (reference sequence). Trimming shortened V by 10 bases and J by 0 bases, and 9 bases separated the two germline ends. Here the CDR3 reads CATLLATNEKLFF. In DNA, the CDR3 is TGTGCCACTCTTCTTGCAACTAATGAAAAACTGTTTTTT.

The CDR3, as DNA: TGTGCCAGTAAGGGACAGGGGGAAAACGAGCAGTACTTC. Translating gives CASKGQGENEQYF. V gene TRBV19 combines with J gene TRBJ2-7; 11 nucleotides line up with TRBD1. J was trimmed by 5 bases and V by 7 bases; bases with no gene match: 4. The germline CDR1 and CDR2 sequences are LNHDA and SQIVND (reference sequence). The CDR3 length is 13 residues.

V gene TRBV5-4 combines with J gene TRBJ1-2, with D possibly being TRBD1 (6 bases). The length of the CDR3 is 15 residues. The V gene lost 4 bases and the J gene lost 8 bases, with 21 bases spanning the gap. Per germline, CDR1 SGHNT and CDR2 YYREEE (reference sequence). The CDR3 spells CASSLDRRPLAGYTF. CDR3 bases: TGTGCCAGCAGCCTTGACAGGCGCCCGTTGGCGGGCTACACCTTC.

The chain uses TRBV15 and TRBJ2-1, with TRBD2 identical over 8 bases. This CDR3 is built from 16 residues. The junction had 10 bases not matched to a gene; V was cut back by 8 bases and J by 1 base. The germline V gene encodes CDR1 LNHNV and CDR2 YYDKDF (reference sequence). CDR3 in amino acids: CATRSRAGGSYNEQFF. In DNA form, the CDR3 reads TGTGCCACCCGGTCCCGCGCGGGGGGTTCCTACAATGAGCAGTTCTTC.

The CDR3 region has the DNA TGTGCCTGGAGTTTCCTGGGGGGGGATACAGATACGCAGTATTTT. Its protein is CAWSFLGGDTDTQYF. The rearrangement links TRBV30 to TRBJ2-3; TRBD2 matches 7 bases. Germline CDR1 is GTSNPN and CDR2 is SVGIG (reference sequence). CDR3 length: 15 amino acids. Trimming at V came to 2 bases and at J to 3 bases, leaving 8 bases not matched to a gene.

As DNA, the CDR3 is TGCGCCAGCAGCCAAGATTTGTTGGGACTAGCGAACAATGAGCAGTTCTTC. Residues: CASSQDLLGLANNEQFF. This sequence joins TRBV4-3 and TRBJ2-1; 10 positions agree with TRBD2. This CDR3 is 17 amino acids long. Germline loops: CDR1 LGHNA, CDR2 YSLEER. The J segment lost 5 bases and the V segment lost 0 bases, leaving 7 bases of the junction unmatched.

CDR3 residues: CASSRTGDRDEKLFF. The CDR3 DNA sequence: TGCGCCAGCAGCCGGACGGGGGATCGCGATGAAAAACTGTTTTTT. The chain uses TRBV5-1 and TRBJ1-4, with TRBD1 as a possible D gene (5 bases). Trimming shortened V by 4 bases and J by 6 bases, and 16 bases separated the two germline ends. The CDR3 totals 15 residues. Per germline, CDR1 SGHRS and CDR2 YFSETQ.

This clone was counted a few times. J is TRBJ2-5 and V is TRBV7-3, with D unclear. Between the trimmed V and J ends, which lost 0 bases and 5 bases, there was a span of 7 bases. Germline CDR1 and CDR2: SGHTA and FQGTGA. This CDR3 spans 13 amino acids. The CDR3, as DNA: TGTGCCAGCAGCTTAACGGGCAGCGAGACCCAGTACTTC. Residues: CASSLTGSETQYF.

This clone was observed a handful of times. The rearrangement joins TRBV11-2 to TRBJ2-3; 7 bases line up with TRBD2. Germline V gene lookup returns CDR1 SGHAT and CDR2 FQNNGV. The trim removed 7 bases at V and 6 bases at J, leaving 10 bases unmatched. The CDR3 runs 14 residues. CDR3 residues: CASKKAGPGDTQYF. DNA of the CDR3: TGTGCCAGCAAAAAAGCGGGGCCGGGGGATACGCAGTATTTT.

The genes are TRBV11-2 and TRBJ2-7, with D unclear. The CDR3 is 15 residues long. V lost 0 bases to trimming and J lost 4 bases, with 13 bases between them. Germline lookup yields CDR1 SGHAT and CDR2 FQNNGV. In nucleotides, the CDR3 is TGTGCCAGCAGCTTAGAGCTGTCTGGCCAATACGAGCAGTACTTC. Its translation is CASSLELSGQYEQYF.

This clone was counted a single time. The gene calls are TRBV7-3 and TRBJ1-1, with D unresolved. The CDR3 length is 16 residues. Trimming took 0 bases from V and 0 from J, leaving 11 bases between them. Germline V gene lookup returns CDR1 SGHTA and CDR2 FQGTGA. CDR3 sequence (DNA): TGTGCCAGCAGCTTAACCCGAGGAGGTTTGAACACTGAAGCTTTCTTT. Protein: CASSLTRGGLNTEAFF.

The chain carries TRBV7-9 and TRBJ1-5, with D perhaps matching TRBD1 (5 bases). The ends were cut back, 1 base at V and 12 bases at J, with 16 bases in the middle. Germline V gene sequence: CDR1 SEHNR, CDR2 FQNEAQ (reference sequence). This CDR3 comprises 14 residues. The CDR3 DNA reads TGTGCCAGCAGCTTAGATGGGGCGCTCCATGGCCAGCATTTT. Translated, it gives CASSLDGALHGQHF.

The V call is TRBV13, the J call TRBJ2-3, with D perhaps matching TRBD2 (6 bases). CDR1 PRHDT and CDR2 FYEKMQ come from the germline V gene (reference sequence). The CDR3 extends over 14 amino acids. The ends were cut back, 2 bases at V and 4 bases at J, with 10 bases in the middle. CDR3 in amino acids: CASSLNGGSDTQYF. The CDR3 DNA sequence: TGTGCCAGCAGCTTAAATGGAGGGTCAGATACGCAGTATTTT.

This chain links TRBV18 with TRBJ1-2; D remains unclear. Germline V gene lookup returns CDR1 KGHSH and CDR2 LQKENI. Trimming took 3 bases from V and 4 from J, leaving 15 bases between them. This CDR3 comprises 15 residues. This chain's CDR3 is CASSPRRSQGYGYTF. DNA of the CDR3: TGTGCCAGCTCACCGCGGCGGAGTCAAGGCTATGGCTACACCTTC.

For the CDR3, the DNA is TGTGCCAGCAGCCCGGGGTCCGATCAGCCCCAGCATTTT. This gives the protein CASSPGSDQPQHF. The chain links TRBV7-2 to TRBJ1-5; no reliable D call. The V gene's germline CDR1 is SGHTA and CDR2 FQGNSA. The length of the CDR3 is 13 residues. V was trimmed by 5 bases and J by 5 bases, leaving 10 bases between them.

The chain is built from TRBV19 and TRBJ1-2; 8 positions agree with TRBD1. The V gene's germline CDR1 is LNHDA and CDR2 SQIVND (reference sequence). V was pared by 3 bases and J by 2 bases, with 2 bases of the junction left unmatched. This CDR3 comprises 14 residues. The CDR3 reads CASSIRTGNYGYTF. The CDR3, as DNA: TGTGCCAGTAGTATCCGGACAGGGAACTATGGCTACACCTTC.

The chain links TRBV10-3 to TRBJ1-1, with TRBD1 matching 11 bases. The junction had 5 bases not matched to a gene; V was cut back by 6 bases and J by 5 bases. Germline CDR1 and CDR2: ENHRY and SYGVKD. This CDR3 comprises 14 residues. The CDR3 nucleotides are TGTGCCATCAGGTCGGACAGGGGGCGTACTGAAGCTTTCTTT. Amino acid sequence: CAIRSDRGRTEAFF.

This clone was detected once. The chain joins TRBV2 to TRBJ2-7, with 9 bases fitting TRBD2. This CDR3 has 13 amino acids. The trim removed 4 bases at V and 4 bases at J, leaving 2 bases unmatched. Per the germline V gene, CDR1 is SNHLY and CDR2 is FYNNEI. In DNA, the CDR3 is TGTGCCAGCAGTGGAGCGGGGGGATACGAGCAGTACTTC. It translates to CASSGAGGYEQYF.

V gene TRBV11-3 combines with J gene TRBJ2-7, with D hard to call. The CDR3 runs 13 residues. Trimming took 5 bases from V and 7 from J, leaving 15 bases between them. The germline gives CDR1 SGHNT, CDR2 YENEEA. CDR3 sequence (DNA): TGTGCCAGCAGCGCCCCCGGTCTCAATGAGCAGTACTTC. Translated: CASSAPGLNEQYF.

The CDR3 sequence: CASSQDPGDTEAFF. As DNA, the CDR3 is TGTGCCAGCAGCCAGGATCCGGGAGACACTGAAGCTTTCTTT. The chain carries TRBV14 and TRBJ1-1; D not certain. The germline V gene encodes CDR1 SGHDN and CDR2 FVKESK. V lost 3 bases and J lost 3, with 11 bases in between. This CDR3 has 14 residues.

V is TRBV18 and J is TRBJ2-1; 7 bases map to TRBD1. CDR3 size: 14 residues. Germline V gene sequence: CDR1 KGHSH, CDR2 LQKENI. After removal of 3 bases from V and 10 bases from J, the junction contained 9 bases not matched to a gene. CDR3 residues: CASSPRTGSREQFF. CDR3 bases: TGTGCCAGCTCACCCAGGACAGGAAGTAGGGAGCAGTTCTTC.

This chain links TRBV4-3 with TRBJ2-7, with TRBD2 identical over 8 bases. This CDR3 is 17 amino acids long. The V segment lost 0 bases and the J segment 2 bases; nucleotides outside the gene matches: 9. Per the germline V gene, CDR1 is LGHNA and CDR2 is YSLEER. The CDR3 is CASSQDRSAGGTYEQYF. DNA of the CDR3: TGCGCCAGCAGCCAAGATAGGAGCGCGGGAGGCACCTACGAGCAGTACTTC.

The chain combines TRBV7-6 with TRBJ2-7; a possible D gene is TRBD2 (6 bases). With 0 bases removed from V and 3 bases from J, the gap between germline ends came to 9 bases. The length of the CDR3 is 14 residues. Germline CDR1 SGHVS, CDR2 FNYEAQ. The CDR3 bases are TGTGCCAGCAGCTTAGCGCCCGGGAGCTACGAGCAGTACTTC. It specifies CASSLAPGSYEQYF.